These 4 T cell receptor beta chains share one sample of origin, sequenced in a study of blood T cell repertoires in COVID-19. Sequencing was performed with immunoSEQ multiplex PCR; in TCRdb, only in-frame clones are kept and a portion is missing. The profile shows a few hundred thousand clones, roughly 80% of them singletons. Sequenced material: peripheral blood. The source is a woman older than 75 with acute or convalescent COVID-19.

This rearrangement joins TRBV11-3 to TRBJ1-2, with D uncertain. CDR3 length: 16 amino acids. V was clipped by 0 bases and J by 2 bases, with 13 bases between them. Germline CDR1 SGHNT, CDR2 YENEEA. CDR3 region: CASSLDLGVTNYGYTF. In DNA, the CDR3 is TGTGCCAGCAGCTTAGATCTCGGGGTTACCAACTATGGCTACACCTTC.

V usage is TRBV6-1 and J usage is TRBJ2-7; TRBD1 aligns across 11 bases. The CDR3 length is 16 residues. Germline assignment: CDR1 MNHNS and CDR2 SASEGT. The ends lost 4 bases at V and 3 bases at J; junction bases unmatched: 8. CDR3 in amino acids: CASSVLPGQGVYEQYF. Written as DNA, the CDR3 is TGTGCCAGCAGTGTCCTACCGGGACAGGGGGTCTACGAGCAGTACTTC.

The gene calls are TRBV7-8 and TRBJ1-2; 12 nucleotides agree with TRBD1. J lost 7 bases, V lost 1 base, and 10 bases had no gene match. From germline, CDR1 is SGHVS and CDR2 FQNEAQ. The CDR3 is made up of 17 amino acids. The CDR3 bases are TGTGCCAGCAGCTTAGGATTTAGGGGGGACAGGGGGCTTGGCTACACCTTC. It translates to CASSLGFRGDRGLGYTF.

The chain combines TRBV19 with TRBJ2-5; D is possibly TRBD1 (5 bases). The CDR3 is made up of 14 amino acids. The V gene lost 3 bases and the J gene lost 4 bases, with 12 bases spanning the gap. Looked up from germline, CDR1 is LNHDA and CDR2 is SQIVND (reference sequence). The CDR3 DNA reads TGTGCCAGTAGTATTTCCAGGGAACGAGAGACCCAGTACTTC. This gives the protein CASSISRERETQYF.